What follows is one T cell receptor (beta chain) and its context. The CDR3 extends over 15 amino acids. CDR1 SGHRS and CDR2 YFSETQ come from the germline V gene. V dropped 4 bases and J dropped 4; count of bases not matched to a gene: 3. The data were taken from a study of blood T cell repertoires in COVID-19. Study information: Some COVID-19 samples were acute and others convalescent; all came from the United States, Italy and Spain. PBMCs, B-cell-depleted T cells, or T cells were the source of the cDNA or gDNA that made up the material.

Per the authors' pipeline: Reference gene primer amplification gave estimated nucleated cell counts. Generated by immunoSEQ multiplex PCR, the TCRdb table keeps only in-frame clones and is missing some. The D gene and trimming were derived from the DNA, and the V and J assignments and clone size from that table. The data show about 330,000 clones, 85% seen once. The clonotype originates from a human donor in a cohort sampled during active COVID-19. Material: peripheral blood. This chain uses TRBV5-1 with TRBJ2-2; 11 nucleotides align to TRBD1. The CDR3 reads CASSPGTGGTGELFF. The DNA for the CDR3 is TGCGCCAGCAGCCCGGGGACAGGGGGCACCGGGGAGCTGTTTTTT.